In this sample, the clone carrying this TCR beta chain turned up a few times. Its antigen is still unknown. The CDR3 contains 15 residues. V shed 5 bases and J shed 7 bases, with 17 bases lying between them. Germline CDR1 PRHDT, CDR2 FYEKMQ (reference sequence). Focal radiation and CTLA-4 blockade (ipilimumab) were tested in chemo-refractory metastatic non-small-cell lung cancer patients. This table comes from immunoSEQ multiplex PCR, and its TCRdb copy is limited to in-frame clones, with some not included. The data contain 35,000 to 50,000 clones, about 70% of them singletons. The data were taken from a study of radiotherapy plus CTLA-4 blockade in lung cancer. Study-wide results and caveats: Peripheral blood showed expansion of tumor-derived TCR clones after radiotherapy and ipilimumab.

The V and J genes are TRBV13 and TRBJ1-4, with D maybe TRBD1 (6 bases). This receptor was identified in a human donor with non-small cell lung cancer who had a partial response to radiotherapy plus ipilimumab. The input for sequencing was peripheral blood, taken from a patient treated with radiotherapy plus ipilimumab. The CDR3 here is CASSGGHSEGEKLFF. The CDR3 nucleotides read TGTGCCAGCAGCGGGGGACATTCGGAAGGTGAAAAACTGTTTTTT.